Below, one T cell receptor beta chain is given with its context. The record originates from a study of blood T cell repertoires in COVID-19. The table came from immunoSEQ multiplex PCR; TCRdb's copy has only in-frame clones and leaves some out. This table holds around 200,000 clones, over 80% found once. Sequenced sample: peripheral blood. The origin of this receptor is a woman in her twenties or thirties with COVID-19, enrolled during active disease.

CDR3 nucleotides: TGTGCCAGCAGCCAAGGGACAGGGCCTACCTATGGCTACACCTTC. Residues: CASSQGTGPTYGYTF. The V call is TRBV3-1 (or the pseudogene TRBV3-2), the J call TRBJ1-2; 8 nucleotides line up with TRBD1. J was trimmed by 4 bases and V by 1 base; bases with no gene match: 5. CDR1 is LGHDT, CDR2 YNNKEL, per germline (reference sequence). The CDR3 sequence is 15 residues long.